This section outlines one T cell receptor beta chain sequence together with its context. The protocol was immunoSEQ multiplex PCR, while the TCRdb copy is restricted to in-frame clones and leaves out a portion. The data contain roughly 7,300 clones, approximately 92% of them singletons. CDR1 is SGHRS, CDR2 YFSETQ, per germline. The CDR3 runs 13 residues. Trimming pared 3 bases from V and 6 bases from J, leaving 12 bases between. The data originate from a study of T cells after posttransplantation cyclophosphamide. The V gene is TRBV5-1, the J gene TRBJ1-1; D perhaps matches TRBD1 (5 bases). Input material: CD4+ T cells sorted from blood. This TCR came from a woman between 50 and 59 years old in good health and a related stem cell transplant donor. The CDR3 protein is CASSSIKGSEAFF. CDR3 nucleotide sequence: TGCGCCAGCAGCTCAATAAAGGGGTCTGAAGCTTTCTTT.